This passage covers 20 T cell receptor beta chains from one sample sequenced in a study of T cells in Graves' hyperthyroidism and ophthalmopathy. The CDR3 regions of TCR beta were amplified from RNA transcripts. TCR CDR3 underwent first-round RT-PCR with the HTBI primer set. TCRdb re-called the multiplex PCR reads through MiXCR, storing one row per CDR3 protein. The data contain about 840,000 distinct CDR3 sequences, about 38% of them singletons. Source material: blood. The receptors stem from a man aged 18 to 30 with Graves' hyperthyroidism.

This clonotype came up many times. The CDR3 DNA reads as TGTGCCAGCACCCGATCAGGATCTGGAAACACCATATATTTT. The encoded protein is CASTRSGSGNTIYF. The chain has TRBV7-2 and TRBJ1-3; D is unclear. The CDR3 contains 14 residues. Per the germline V gene, CDR1 is SGHTA and CDR2 is FQGNSA. Trimming shortened V by 7 bases and J by 1 base, and 11 bases separated the two germline ends.

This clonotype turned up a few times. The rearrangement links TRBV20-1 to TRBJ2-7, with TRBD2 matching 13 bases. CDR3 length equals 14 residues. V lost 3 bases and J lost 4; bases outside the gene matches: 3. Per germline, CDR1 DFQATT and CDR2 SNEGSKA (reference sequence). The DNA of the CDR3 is TGCAGTGCTAGCCTGACTAGCGGGAGGTACGAGCAGTACTTC. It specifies CSASLTSGRYEQYF.

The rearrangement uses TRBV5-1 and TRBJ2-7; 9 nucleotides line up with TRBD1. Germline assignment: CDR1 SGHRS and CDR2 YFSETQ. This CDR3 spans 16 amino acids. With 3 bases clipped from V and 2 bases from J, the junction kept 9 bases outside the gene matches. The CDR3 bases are TGCGCCAGCAGCTCAATCTCGGGACAGGGCGCCTACGAGCAGTACTTC. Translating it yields CASSSISGQGAYEQYF. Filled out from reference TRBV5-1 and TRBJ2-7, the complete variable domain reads KAGVTQTPRYLIKTRGQQVTLSCSPISGHRSVSWYQQTPGQGLQFLFEYFSETQRNKGNFPGRFSGRQFSNSRSEMNVSTLELGDSALYLCASSSISGQGAYEQYFGPGTRLTVT.

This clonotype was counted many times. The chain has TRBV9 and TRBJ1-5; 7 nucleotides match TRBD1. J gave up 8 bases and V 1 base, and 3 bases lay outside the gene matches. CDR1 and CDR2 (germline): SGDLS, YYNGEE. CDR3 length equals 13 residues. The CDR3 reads CASSVRQGEPQHF. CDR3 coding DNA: TGTGCCAGCAGCGTAAGACAGGGTGAGCCCCAGCATTTT. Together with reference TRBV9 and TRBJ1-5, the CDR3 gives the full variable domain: DSGVTQTPKHLITATGQRVTLRCSPRSGDLSVYWYQQSLDQGLQFLIQYYNGEERAKGNILERFSAQQFPDLHSELNLSSLELGDSALYFCASSVRQGEPQHFGDGTRLSIL.

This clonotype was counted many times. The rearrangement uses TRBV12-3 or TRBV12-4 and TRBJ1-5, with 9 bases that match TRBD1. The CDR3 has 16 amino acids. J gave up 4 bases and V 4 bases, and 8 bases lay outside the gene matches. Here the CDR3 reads CASSSLGTGKNQPQHF. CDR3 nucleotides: TGTGCCAGCAGTTCTTTGGGGACAGGGAAGAATCAGCCCCAGCATTTT.

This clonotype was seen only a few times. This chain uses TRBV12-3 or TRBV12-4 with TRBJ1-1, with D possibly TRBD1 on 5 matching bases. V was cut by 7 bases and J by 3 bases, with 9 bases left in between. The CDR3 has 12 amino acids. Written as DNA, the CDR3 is TGTGCCAGCACCTTGGGACACACTGAAGCTTTCTTT. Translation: CASTLGHTEAFF.

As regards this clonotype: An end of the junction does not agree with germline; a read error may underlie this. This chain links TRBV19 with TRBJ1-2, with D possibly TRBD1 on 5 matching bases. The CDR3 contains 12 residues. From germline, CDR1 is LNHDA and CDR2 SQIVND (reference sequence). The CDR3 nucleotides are TGTGCCGGTAGTGAGGGGAACTATGGCTACACCTTC. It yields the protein CAGSEGNYGYTF.

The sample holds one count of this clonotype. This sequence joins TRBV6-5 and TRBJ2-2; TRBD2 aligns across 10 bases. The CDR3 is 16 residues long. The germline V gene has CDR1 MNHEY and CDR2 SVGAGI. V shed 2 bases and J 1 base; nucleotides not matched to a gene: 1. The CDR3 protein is CASSYGLAENTGELFF. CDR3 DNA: TGTGCCAGCAGTTACGGACTAGCGGAGAACACCGGGGAGCTGTTTTTT.

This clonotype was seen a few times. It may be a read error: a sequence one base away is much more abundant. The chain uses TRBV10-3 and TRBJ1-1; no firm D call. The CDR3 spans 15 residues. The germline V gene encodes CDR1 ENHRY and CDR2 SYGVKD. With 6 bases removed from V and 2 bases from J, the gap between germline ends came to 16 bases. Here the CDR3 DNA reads TGTGCCATCAGGGGCCAAGCAGATTCTAACACTGAAGCTTTCTTT. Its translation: CAIRGQADSNTEAFF.

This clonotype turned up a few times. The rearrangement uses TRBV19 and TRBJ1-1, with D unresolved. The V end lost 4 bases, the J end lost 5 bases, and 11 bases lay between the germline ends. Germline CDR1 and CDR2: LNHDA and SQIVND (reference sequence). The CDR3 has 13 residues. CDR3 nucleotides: TGTGCCAGTAGTACCCTTCCGGGAACTGAAGCTTTCTTT. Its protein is CASSTLPGTEAFF. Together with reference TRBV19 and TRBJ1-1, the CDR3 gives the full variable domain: DGGITQSPKYLFRKEGQNVTLSCEQNLNHDAMYWYRQDPGQGLRLIYYSQIVNDFQKGDIAEGYSVSREKKESFPLTVTSAQKNPTAFYLCASSTLPGTEAFFGQGTRLTVV.

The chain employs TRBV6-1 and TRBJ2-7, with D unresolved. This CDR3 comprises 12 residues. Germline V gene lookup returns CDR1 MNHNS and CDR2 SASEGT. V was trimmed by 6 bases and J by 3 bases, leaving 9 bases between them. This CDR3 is CASSQHYYEQYF. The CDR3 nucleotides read TGTGCCAGCAGCCAACATTACTACGAGCAGTACTTC.

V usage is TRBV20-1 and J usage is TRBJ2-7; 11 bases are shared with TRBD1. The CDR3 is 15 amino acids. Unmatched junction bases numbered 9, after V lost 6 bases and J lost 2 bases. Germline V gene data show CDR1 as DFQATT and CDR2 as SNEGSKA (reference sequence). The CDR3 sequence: CSASSGQGGTYEQYF. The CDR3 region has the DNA TGCAGTGCATCGTCGGGACAGGGGGGGACCTACGAGCAGTACTTC.

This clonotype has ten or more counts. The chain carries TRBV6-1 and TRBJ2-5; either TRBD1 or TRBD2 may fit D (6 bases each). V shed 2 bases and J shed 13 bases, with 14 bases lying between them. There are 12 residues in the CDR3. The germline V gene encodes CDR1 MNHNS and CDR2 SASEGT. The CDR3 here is CASSERRGFAYF. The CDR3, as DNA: TGTGCCAGCAGTGAAAGGAGGGGGTTCGCGTACTTC.

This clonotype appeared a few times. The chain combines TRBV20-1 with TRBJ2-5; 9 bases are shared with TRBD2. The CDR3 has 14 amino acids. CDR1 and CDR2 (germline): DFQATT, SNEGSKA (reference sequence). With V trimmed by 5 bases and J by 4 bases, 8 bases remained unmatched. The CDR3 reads CSAPGVAGVETQYF. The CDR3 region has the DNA TGCAGTGCTCCCGGGGTAGCGGGGGTAGAGACCCAGTACTTC.

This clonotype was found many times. The CDR3, as DNA: TGTGCCAGTAGCACGGGACTGGGACGGGTTGAAGCTTTCTTT. Protein product: CASSTGLGRVEAFF. This chain links TRBV19 with TRBJ1-1; possible D gene TRBD1, 5 bases. There are 14 residues in the CDR3. Between the trimmed V and J ends, which lost 6 bases and 7 bases, there was a span of 18 bases. CDR1 LNHDA and CDR2 SQIVND come from the germline V gene (reference sequence).

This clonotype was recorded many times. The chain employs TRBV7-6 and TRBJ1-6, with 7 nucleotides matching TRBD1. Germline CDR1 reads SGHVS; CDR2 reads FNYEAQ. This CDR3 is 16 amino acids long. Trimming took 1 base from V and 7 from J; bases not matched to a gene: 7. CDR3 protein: CASSLVLGGANSPLHF. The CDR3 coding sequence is TGTGCCAGCAGCTTAGTCCTAGGGGGCGCGAATTCACCCCTCCACTTT.

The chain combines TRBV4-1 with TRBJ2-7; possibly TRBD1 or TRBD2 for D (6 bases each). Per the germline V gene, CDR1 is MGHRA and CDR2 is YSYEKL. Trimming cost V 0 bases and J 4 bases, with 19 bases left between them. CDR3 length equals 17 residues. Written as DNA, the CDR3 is TGCGCCAGCAGCCAAGATTTGTATGGGCAGGGGAGGTACGAGCAGTACTTC. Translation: CASSQDLYGQGRYEQYF.

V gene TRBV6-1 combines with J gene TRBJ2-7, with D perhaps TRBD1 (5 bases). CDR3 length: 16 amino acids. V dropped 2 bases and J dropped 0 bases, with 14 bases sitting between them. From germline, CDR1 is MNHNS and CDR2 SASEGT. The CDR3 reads CASSEWGGRSSYEQYF. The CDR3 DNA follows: TGTGCCAGCAGTGAATGGGGCGGCAGAAGCTCCTACGAGCAGTACTTC.

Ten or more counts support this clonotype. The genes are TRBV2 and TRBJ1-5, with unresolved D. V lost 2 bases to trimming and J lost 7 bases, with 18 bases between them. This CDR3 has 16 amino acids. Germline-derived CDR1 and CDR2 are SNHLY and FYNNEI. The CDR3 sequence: CASSESIRQLGQPQHF. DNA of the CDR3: TGTGCCAGCAGTGAAAGCATTAGGCAATTGGGACAGCCCCAGCATTTT. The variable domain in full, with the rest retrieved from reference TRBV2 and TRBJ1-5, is EPEVTQTPSHQVTQMGQEVILRCVPISNHLYFYWYRQILGQKVEFLVSFYNNEISEKSEIFDDQFSVERPDGSNFTLKIRSTKLEDSAMYFCASSESIRQLGQPQHFGDGTRLSIL.

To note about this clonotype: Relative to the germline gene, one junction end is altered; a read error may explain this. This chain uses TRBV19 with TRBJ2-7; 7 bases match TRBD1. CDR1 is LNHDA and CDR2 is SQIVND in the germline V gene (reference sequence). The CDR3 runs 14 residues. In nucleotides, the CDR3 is TGCGCCAGCAGTCCGGGACAGCATGGTTACCAGCAGTACTTC. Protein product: CASSPGQHGYQQYF.